The clone carrying this T cell receptor beta chain showed up just a few times. Here immunoSEQ multiplex PCR was the method, and the copy in TCRdb shows in-frame clones only, minus some. The data contain roughly 72,000 clones, more than 80% of them singletons. This sample stems from a study of T cell changes during pregnancy in multiple sclerosis. Germline lookup yields CDR1 MNHEY and CDR2 SMNVEV (reference sequence). This CDR3 is built from 14 residues. Between the trimmed V and J ends, which lost 3 bases and 4 bases, there was a span of 12 bases. The TCR was taken from a female donor with multiple sclerosis, enrolled in a pregnancy study. Sample: CD4+ T cells from peripheral blood mononuclear cells, taken before pregnancy. The genes are TRBV27 and TRBJ1-1, with TRBD1 as a possible D gene (5 bases). The CDR3 region is CASSFVWGGTEAFF. The CDR3 DNA reads as TGTGCCAGCAGTTTTGTTTGGGGGGGCACTGAAGCTTTCTTT.